This T cell receptor beta chain is drawn from a study of Ad26.COV2.S vaccination and SARS-CoV-2 variants. This table comes from immunoSEQ multiplex PCR, and its TCRdb copy is limited to in-frame clones, with some not included. The sample contains about 400,000 clones, about 92% of which appear only once. Indicated treatment: 19 received Ad26.COV2.S at low or high dose, single or two shots; about 5 received placebo; per-sample allocation not given. Samples analyzed were those drawn on day 63 after the first vaccine or placebo injection. The CDR3 consists of 16 residues. CDR1 and CDR2 (germline): SGHNT, YYREEE (reference sequence). The ends lost 0 bases at V and 5 bases at J; junction bases unmatched: 9.

This material consisted of peripheral blood, taken in a trial of Ad26.COV2.S vaccine versus placebo. The receptor was isolated from a person between 18 and 59 years old who received the Ad26.COV2.S COVID-19 vaccine or a placebo. The J gene is TRBJ2-7, the V gene TRBV5-4, with 9 nucleotides matching TRBD2. For the CDR3, the DNA is TGTGCCAGCAGCTTGGGCGGGGGGGCCATTCTCGACGAGCAGTACTTC. Protein product: CASSLGGGAILDEQYF. The full variable domain, completed using reference TRBV5-4 and TRBJ2-7, is ETGVTQSPTHLIKTRGQQVTLRCSSQSGHNTVSWYQQALGQGPQFIFQYYREEENGRGNFPPRFSGLQFPNYSSELNVNALELDDSALYLCASSLGGGAILDEQYFGPGTRLTVT.